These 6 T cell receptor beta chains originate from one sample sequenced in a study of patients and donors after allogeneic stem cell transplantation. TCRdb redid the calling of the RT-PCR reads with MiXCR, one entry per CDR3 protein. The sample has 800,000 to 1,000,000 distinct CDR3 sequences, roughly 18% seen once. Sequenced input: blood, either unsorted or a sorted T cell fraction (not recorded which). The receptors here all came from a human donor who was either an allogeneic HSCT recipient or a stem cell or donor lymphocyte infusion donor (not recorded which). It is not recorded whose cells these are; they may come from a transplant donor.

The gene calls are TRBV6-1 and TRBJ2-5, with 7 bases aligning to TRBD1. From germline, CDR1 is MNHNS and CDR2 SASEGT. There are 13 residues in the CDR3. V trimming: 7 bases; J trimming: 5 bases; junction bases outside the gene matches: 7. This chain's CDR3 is CASTDRSWETQYF. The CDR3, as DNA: TGTGCCAGCACGGACAGGTCATGGGAGACCCAGTACTTC.

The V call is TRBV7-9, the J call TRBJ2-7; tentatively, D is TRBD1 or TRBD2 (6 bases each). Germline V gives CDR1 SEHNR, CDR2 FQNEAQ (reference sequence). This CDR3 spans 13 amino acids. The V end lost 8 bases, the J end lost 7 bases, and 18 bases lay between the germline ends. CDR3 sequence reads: CASGPGARGEQYF. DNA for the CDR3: TGTGCCAGCGGACCGGGGGCCCGCGGGGAGCAGTACTTC.

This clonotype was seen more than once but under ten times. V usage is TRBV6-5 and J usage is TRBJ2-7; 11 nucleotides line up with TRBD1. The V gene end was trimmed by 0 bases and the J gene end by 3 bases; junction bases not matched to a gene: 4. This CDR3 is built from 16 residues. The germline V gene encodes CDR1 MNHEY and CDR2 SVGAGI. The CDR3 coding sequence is TGTGCCAGCAGTTACTCGGACAGGGGGCGACACTACGAGCAGTACTTC. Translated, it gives CASSYSDRGRHYEQYF.

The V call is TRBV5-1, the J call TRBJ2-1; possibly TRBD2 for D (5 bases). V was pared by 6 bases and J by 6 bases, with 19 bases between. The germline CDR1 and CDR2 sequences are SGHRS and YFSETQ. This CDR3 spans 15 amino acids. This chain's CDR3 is CASKSGEWTSNEQFF. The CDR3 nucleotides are TGCGCCAGCAAATCCGGGGAATGGACGTCCAATGAGCAGTTCTTC. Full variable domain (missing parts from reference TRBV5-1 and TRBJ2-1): KAGVTQTPRYLIKTRGQQVTLSCSPISGHRSVSWYQQTPGQGLQFLFEYFSETQRNKGNFPGRFSGRQFSNSRSEMNVSTLELGDSALYLCASKSGEWTSNEQFFGPGTRLTVL.

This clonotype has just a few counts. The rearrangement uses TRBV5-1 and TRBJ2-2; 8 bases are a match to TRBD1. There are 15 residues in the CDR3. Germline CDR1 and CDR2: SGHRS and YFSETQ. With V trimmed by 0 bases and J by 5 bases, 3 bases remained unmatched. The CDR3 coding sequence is TGCGCCAGCAGCTTGGCAGACAGGGGTACCGGGGAGCTGTTTTTT. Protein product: CASSLADRGTGELFF.

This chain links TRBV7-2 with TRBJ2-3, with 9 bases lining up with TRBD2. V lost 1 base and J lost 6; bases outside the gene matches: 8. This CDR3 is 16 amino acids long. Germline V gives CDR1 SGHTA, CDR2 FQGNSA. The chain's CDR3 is CASSLVAGGPKDTQYF. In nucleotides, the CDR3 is TGTGCCAGCAGCTTAGTCGCGGGGGGGCCAAAGGATACGCAGTATTTT.